The 10 T cell receptor beta chains below all came from one sample that was sequenced in a study of cytomegalovirus exposure and HLA in healthy donors. PCR used 60 Vbeta primers and 13 Jbeta primers. The method was immunoSEQ multiplex PCR; TCRdb's version includes in-frame clones alone and lacks a portion of them. The data hold around 110,000 clones, with 71% observed a single time. Sequences were obtained from PBMCs. Every receptor here comes from a female donor in good health and CMV-seronegative.

This clone appeared a few times. V usage is TRBV2 and J usage is TRBJ2-7; D is perhaps TRBD1 (7 bases). V was clipped by 6 bases and J by 1 base, with 10 bases between them. This CDR3 has 13 amino acids. CDR1 and CDR2 from the germline V gene are SNHLY and FYNNEI. CDR3 in amino acids: CASRPGGSYEQYF. The DNA for the CDR3 is TGTGCCAGCAGGCCAGGGGGGTCCTACGAGCAGTACTTC.

The V and J genes are TRBV11-2 and TRBJ2-1, with D possibly being TRBD1 (5 bases). Per the germline V gene, CDR1 is SGHAT and CDR2 is FQNNGV. CDR3 size: 16 residues. V dropped 5 bases and J dropped 0 bases, with 14 bases sitting between them. The CDR3 DNA sequence: TGTGCCAGCAGCCCCTTGTGGGGCTCCTCCTACAATGAGCAGTTCTTC. Its translation: CASSPLWGSSYNEQFF.

The chain is built from TRBV9 and TRBJ1-5, with TRBD1 as a possible D gene (5 bases). The germline V gene encodes CDR1 SGDLS and CDR2 YYNGEE. The length of the CDR3 is 13 residues. Deletions cut 4 bases from V and 4 bases from J, with 9 bases between. CDR3 DNA: TGTGCCAGCAGCCAGGGCGAGAATCAGCCCCAGCATTTT. Translated: CASSQGENQPQHF.

The V call is TRBV28, the J call TRBJ1-2, with D tentatively TRBD1 (5 bases). Trimming removed 10 bases from V and 1 base from J, with 13 bases in between. The CDR3 extends over 13 amino acids. In germline, CDR1 is MDHEN, CDR2 SYDVKM. The CDR3 DNA is TGTGCCACCACCCCGACAGATAACTATGGCTACACCTTC. This translates into CATTPTDNYGYTF.

The CDR3 protein is CASSQELAGEDTQYF. In nucleotides, the CDR3 is TGTGCCAGCAGCCAAGAGCTAGCGGGAGAAGATACGCAGTATTTT. This chain uses TRBV4-2 with TRBJ2-3; TRBD2 agrees at 10 bases. Germline CDR1 is LGHNA and CDR2 is YNFKEQ. V trimming: 0 bases; J trimming: 5 bases; junction bases outside the gene matches: 2. This CDR3 contains 15 residues.

This chain uses TRBV7-2 with TRBJ2-5; D is uncertain. Between the trimmed V and J ends, which lost 5 bases and 0 bases, there was a span of 4 bases. Germline V lookup: CDR1 SGHTA, CDR2 FQGNSA. This CDR3 contains 12 residues. CDR3 DNA: TGTGCCAGCAGCGAGAACCAAGAGACCCAGTACTTC. The encoded protein is CASSENQETQYF.

The chain recombines TRBV6-1 with TRBJ2-1, with D perhaps TRBD1 (5 bases). The CDR3 is 15 residues long. CDR1 MNHNS and CDR2 SASEGT come from the germline V gene. The V end lost 7 bases, the J end lost 4 bases, and 17 bases lay between the germline ends. The CDR3 loop is CASTTIPGWYNEQFF. The DNA for the CDR3 is TGTGCCAGCACCACAATCCCAGGGTGGTACAATGAGCAGTTCTTC.

The chain is built from TRBV7-8 and TRBJ2-7, with 9 bases matching TRBD2. In germline, CDR1 is SGHVS, CDR2 FQNEAQ. V was pared by 5 bases and J by 2 bases, with 7 bases of the junction left unmatched. The CDR3 spans 15 residues. CDR3 protein: CASSPLAGVAYEQYF. CDR3 bases: TGTGCCAGCAGCCCACTAGCGGGTGTGGCCTACGAGCAGTACTTC.

V and J are TRBV13 and TRBJ1-1; unclear D gene. V was shortened by 2 bases and J by 0 bases, with 13 bases between the two germline ends. Germline values: CDR1 PRHDT, CDR2 FYEKMQ (reference sequence). CDR3 length: 16 amino acids. The CDR3 spells CASSLLRELMNTEAFF. The CDR3 DNA follows: TGTGCCAGCAGCTTATTACGTGAACTCATGAACACTGAAGCTTTCTTT.

V is TRBV5-1 and J is TRBJ1-2; D gene unclear. V was trimmed by 7 bases and J by 2 bases, leaving 9 bases between them. Germline CDR1 SGHRS, CDR2 YFSETQ. CDR3 length equals 12 residues. The CDR3 here is CASGPENYGYTF. CDR3 coding DNA: TGCGCCAGCGGCCCCGAAAACTATGGCTACACCTTC.